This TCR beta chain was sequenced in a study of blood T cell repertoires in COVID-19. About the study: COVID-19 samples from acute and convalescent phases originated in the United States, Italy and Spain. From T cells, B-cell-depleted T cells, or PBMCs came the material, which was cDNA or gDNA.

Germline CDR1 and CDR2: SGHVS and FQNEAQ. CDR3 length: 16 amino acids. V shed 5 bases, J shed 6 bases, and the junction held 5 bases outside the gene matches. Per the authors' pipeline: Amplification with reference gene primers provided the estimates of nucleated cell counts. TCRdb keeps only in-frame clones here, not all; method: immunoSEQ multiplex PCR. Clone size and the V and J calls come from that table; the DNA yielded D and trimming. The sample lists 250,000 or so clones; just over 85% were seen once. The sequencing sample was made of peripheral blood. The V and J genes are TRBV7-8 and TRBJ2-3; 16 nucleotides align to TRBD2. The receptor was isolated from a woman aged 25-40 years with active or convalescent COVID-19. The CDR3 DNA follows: TGTGCCAGCAGCCTGGGACTAGCGGGGGGGCTCGATACGCAGTATTTT. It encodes CASSLGLAGGLDTQYF.